The source of this T cell receptor beta chain is a study of blood T cell repertoires in COVID-19 (TCRdb year 2020). General notes on the study: The collaborator samples originated in the United States, Italy and Spain and spanned the acute and convalescent phases of COVID-19. The repertoires were made available in a free public database intended to serve as a resource for research on the immune response to SARS-CoV-2. Nearly every sample came with metadata listing a de-identified subject ID, COVID-19 status, age in years and sex. The samples were drawn from the first 160 participants of the ongoing ImmuneRACE study and from over 950 subjects provided by 6 global collaborators. The dataset comprised deeply sampled blood TCRbeta repertoires from subjects exposed to, actively infected with, or recovered from COVID-19. The material from the prospective study consisted of cDNA or gDNA derived from T cells, B-cell-depleted T cells, or PBMCs. Where HLA class I and class II types were available, the types were taken from metadata supplied by the sample provider, not from assay-based typing. On the study overall, not on this receptor specifically: The amount of clinical and demographic metadata varied by source and participant and was provided uncurated.

V lost 2 bases and J lost 0 bases; the stretch between them is 10 bases long. The germline V gene (reference sequence) specifies LGHDT as CDR1 and YNNKEL as CDR2. Counted from cysteine to phenylalanine, this CDR3 has 15 amino acids. The CDR3 DNA has 45 bases and is translated from base 1. Enrolling through a virtual design, the prospective study's participants ranged in age from roughly 18 to 89 years and lived across about two dozen United States geographic areas. To assign participants to cohorts, the prospective study relied on clinical history that participants themselves reported in a screening survey and a study questionnaire. ImmuneRACE Cohort 3 recovered participants were defined by two consecutive negative NP/OP PCR tests, healthcare professional clearance, or symptom resolution. Mobile phlebotomists in the prospective study collected whole blood, serum and a nasopharyngeal or oropharyngeal swab from every participant. Additional blood draws and questionnaires over a 2-month period could optionally be provided by prospective study participants. Blood samples from the prospective study were shipped frozen or at room temperature prior to DNA extraction.

The immunoSEQ Assay, a bias-controlled multiplex PCR, was used to amplify TCRbeta CDR3 regions from genomic DNA. For the original study's pipeline: The number of nucleated cells in each sample was estimated from the amplification of reference gene primers within the assay. To quantify the absolute abundance of each unique TCRbeta CDR3 rearrangement, sequence reads were collapsed and filtered. For each sample, productive Simpson clonality was calculated by taking the square root of Simpson's diversity index across productive rearrangements. TCRdb took this table from immuneACCESS and kept in-frame rearrangements with V and J called. Such tables lack part of the clones; where checked against another copy, unresolved V genes explain under half of the gap, and the rest is unexplained. The V and J calls and clone size were taken over from that table, and D and trimming were inferred from the DNA. In this sample the table shows roughly 280,000 clones, around 91% of which occur a single time. The ten top clones hold less than 2.5% of the sample.

In regard to this clone: It lacks a known antigen. It has no much larger one-base neighbor in the sample; base qualities were not kept.

The sequence is built from TRBV3-1 (or the pseudogene TRBV3-2) and TRBJ1-1; the D segment could be TRBD1, given 5 matching bases. The material sequenced was PBMCs or T cells enriched from blood (not recorded which). This TCR was recovered from a woman between 18 and 29 years old who had recovered from COVID-19. The base sequence is TGTGCCAGCAGCCAACAGGGAGGGGTGAACACTGAAGCTTTCTTT. This yields the protein CASSQQGGVNTEAFF.